In its sample, the clone carrying this T cell receptor beta chain was seen many times. The antigen is undetermined. 2 million unsorted PBMCs were stored in RNAlater at -80 °C before RNA extraction. This record belongs to a study of neurological immune-mediated disorders. Study-wide results and caveats: The level of TCR clonal expansion was highest in patients with HTLV-1-associated myelopathy and lowest in multiple sclerosis, where it fell below the level seen in healthy controls.

TCRdb re-called the 5' RACE reads through MiXCR, storing one row per CDR3 protein. This table has around 70,000 distinct CDR3 sequences, 3.2% appearing once. Germline V lookup: CDR1 MNHEY, CDR2 SMNVEV (reference sequence). Trimming removed 3 bases from V and 4 bases from J; junction bases left unmatched: 9. The length of the CDR3 is 16 residues. The specimen sequenced was PBMCs. This clonotype was sampled from a woman aged 45-65 years with multiple sclerosis. The chain combines TRBV27 with TRBJ2-3, with 8 bases matching TRBD1. The CDR3 region is CASSFYRGSGSDTQYF. CDR3 coding DNA: TGTGCCAGCAGTTTCTACAGGGGGAGTGGGTCAGATACGCAGTATTTT.